The source of this T cell receptor beta chain is a study of CD8+ T cells in alopecia areata. Study-wide context: After 6 to 18 months of tofacitinib, follow-up continued 6 months off drug.

After isolation, RNA underwent reverse transcription to generate cDNA as the sequencing template. Assay used: immunoSEQ multiplex PCR; TCRdb lists only in-frame clones, some missing. This table holds over 100,000 clones, roughly 55% found once. Treatment meaning: oral pan-JAK inhibitor, 5-10 mg twice daily. The CDR3 covers 13 residues. Germline lookup yields CDR1 PRHDT and CDR2 FYEKMQ (reference sequence). V lost 4 bases and J lost 2, with 9 bases in between. This sequence was found in a human donor with alopecia areata. The chain uses TRBV13 and TRBJ2-7; unclear D gene. The source was CD8+ T cells sorted from blood, collected at week 24, from a patient treated with tofacitinib. The CDR3 protein is CASSSPGAYEQYF. CDR3 in DNA: TGTGCCAGCAGCTCGCCCGGCGCCTACGAGCAGTACTTC.